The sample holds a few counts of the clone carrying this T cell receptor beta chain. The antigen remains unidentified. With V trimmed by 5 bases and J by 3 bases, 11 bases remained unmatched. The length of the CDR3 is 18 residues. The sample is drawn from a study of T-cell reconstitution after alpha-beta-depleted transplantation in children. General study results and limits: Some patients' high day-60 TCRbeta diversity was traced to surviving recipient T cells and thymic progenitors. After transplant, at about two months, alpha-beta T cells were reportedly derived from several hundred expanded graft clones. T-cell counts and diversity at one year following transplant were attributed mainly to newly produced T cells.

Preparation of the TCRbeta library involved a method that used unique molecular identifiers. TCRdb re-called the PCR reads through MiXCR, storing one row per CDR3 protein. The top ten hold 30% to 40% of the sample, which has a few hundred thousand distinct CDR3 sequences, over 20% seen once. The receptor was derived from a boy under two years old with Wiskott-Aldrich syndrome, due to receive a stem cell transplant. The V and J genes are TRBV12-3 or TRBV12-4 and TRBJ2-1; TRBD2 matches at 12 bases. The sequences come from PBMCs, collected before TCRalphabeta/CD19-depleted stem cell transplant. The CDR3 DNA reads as TGTGCCAGCAGTCCTCGGACTAGCGGGACCCCCTTCTACAATGAGCAGTTCTTC. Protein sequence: CASSPRTSGTPFYNEQFF.